Here is one TCR beta chain with its context. Its antigen remains unknown. The data were obtained in a study of cytomegalovirus exposure and HLA in healthy donors. Study-wide context: Of roughly 400 genotyped donors, roughly 81% grouped in the Caucasian-associated ancestry cluster.

V shed 6 bases, J shed 5 bases, and the junction held 7 bases outside the gene matches. Germline V CDR1 and CDR2: MNHNS, SASEGT. The CDR3 consists of 15 residues. The PCR had 60 Vbeta and 13 Jbeta primers. Here immunoSEQ multiplex PCR was the method, and the copy in TCRdb shows in-frame clones only, minus some. Of around 80,000 clones in the sample, under 80% are singletons; the top ten hold under 10%. Findings and limits, study-wide: Fewer than 200 TCR beta chains were listed as cytomegalovirus-associated. TCR beta V- and J-gene trimming was later associated with a missense DCLRE1C variant.

The sequenced material came from PBMCs. V usage is TRBV6-1 and J usage is TRBJ1-1; 12 bases line up with TRBD1. The receptor comes from a man aged 35 to 55 in good health and CMV-seropositive. The CDR3 sequence: CASRGQGAARTEAFF. The CDR3 DNA reads as TGTGCCAGCAGGGGACAGGGGGCGGCGCGGACTGAAGCTTTCTTT.